This T cell receptor beta chain was retrieved from a study of preoperative IRX-2 immunotherapy in early breast cancer. Treatment defined: preoperative locoregional IRX-2 cytokine immunotherapy. Patients received preoperative, locoregional IRX-2 cytokine immunotherapy in a phase Ib study. The CDR3 runs to 13 residues. With 6 bases removed from V and 2 bases from J, the gap between germline ends came to 11 bases. Germline loops: CDR1 SGHNT, CDR2 YYREEE (reference sequence). Profiled with immunoSEQ multiplex PCR; TCRdb holds only in-frame clones, not every one. Among around 60,000 clones listed, roughly 94% were seen once.

This material was collected from a patient treated with IRX-2 immunotherapy. The chain joins TRBV5-4 to TRBJ1-2; D not certain. This receptor was obtained from a human donor with breast cancer. The CDR3 sequence: CASMGGANYGYTF. In nucleotides, the CDR3 is TGTGCCAGCATGGGAGGAGCCAACTATGGCTACACCTTC.